The present T cell receptor beta chain was sequenced within a study of cytomegalovirus exposure and HLA in healthy donors. PCR primers comprised 60 Vbeta and 13 Jbeta primers. Assay used: immunoSEQ multiplex PCR; TCRdb lists only in-frame clones, some missing. Its table lists 91,000 or so clones. Germline V gene lookup returns CDR1 SGHTA and CDR2 FQGNSA. This CDR3 has 15 residues. V dropped 0 bases and J dropped 2 bases, with 8 bases sitting between them. The gene calls are TRBV7-2 and TRBJ2-1; D is possibly TRBD2 (5 bases). The receptor was isolated from a woman aged 25 to 39 in good health and CMV-seronegative. The sample comprised PBMCs. CDR3 protein: CASSLAFGAYNEQFF. CDR3 nucleotide sequence: TGTGCCAGCAGCTTAGCTTTCGGGGCCTACAATGAGCAGTTCTTC.